The clone carrying this TCR beta chain appeared a few times. It was through 5'RACE template switching that TCR cDNA was made, with a universal primer site and UMIs added. MiXCR was run by TCRdb on the 5' RACE reads, yielding one entry per CDR3 protein. The sample yields some 340,000 distinct CDR3 sequences, about 10% seen once. This sample was taken from a study of T cells after yellow fever vaccination. In germline, CDR1 is MGHRA, CDR2 YSYEKL. The CDR3 spans 16 residues. V was pared by 0 bases and J by 4 bases, with 12 bases between. The receptor's source is a man between 18 and 35 years old who received the YFV17D yellow fever vaccine. The V and J genes are TRBV4-1 and TRBJ2-2, with D maybe TRBD1 (5 bases). The sample here was CD4+ T cells sorted from PBMCs, taken 45 days after the yellow fever booster vaccination. The CDR3 spells CASSQDRERRTGELFF. The CDR3 nucleotides are TGCGCCAGCAGCCAAGACAGGGAAAGGCGCACCGGGGAGCTGTTTTTT.